This record looks at one T cell receptor (beta chain) sequence and its context. Its target is not known. Germline V CDR1 and CDR2: MDHEN, SYDVKM. V lost 6 bases and J 0 bases, leaving 12 bases between the germline ends. This CDR3 is built from 15 residues. The sample originates from a study of T cells in tuberculosis. Findings and caveats of the study: Classification accuracy was roughly 90% (AUROC 0.85 to 0.95) with the GMM-specific repertoire.

Sequencing was performed with immunoSEQ multiplex PCR; in TCRdb, only in-frame clones are kept and a portion is missing. Here the sample spans tens of thousands of clones, 87% being singletons. Time point noted: new active TB diagnosis, blood taken before or within 7 days of starting treatment. Unsorted cryopreserved PBMC were sequenced, averaging about 100,000 T cells per clinical donor. This sequence originates from an adult with tuberculosis. The chain combines TRBV28 with TRBJ1-5; D gene uncertain. The starting material was PBMCs, obtained at tuberculosis diagnosis. As DNA, the CDR3 is TGTGCCAGCAGGGTAGCCATATATAGCAATCAGCCCCAGCATTTT. This codes for CASRVAIYSNQPQHF.